This T cell receptor beta chain was obtained from a study of human T cells and chemical hapten exposure. Study results and limitations: With DPC sensitization, TCRs exceeding 1 in 1000 frequency showed no change.

This clonotype was found many times. The antigen is undetermined. TCRdb re-called the RACE reads through MiXCR, storing one row per CDR3 protein. The table includes roughly 100,000 distinct CDR3 sequences, 7% to 10% detected once. The V gene's germline CDR1 is MDHEN and CDR2 SYDVKM. Trimming left V 4 bases short and J 4 bases short, with 11 bases between. The CDR3 consists of 14 residues. Documented time point: patch test 2, 6 weeks after DPC sensitization. Treatment here: therapeutic diphenylcyclopropenone sensitization with weekly scalp DPC. Drawing of blood took place ahead of applying each patch test.

Sequencing was performed on whole blood, taken in connection with sensitization to the hapten diphenylcyclopropenone (DPC). The source of this sequence is a woman in her forties with alopecia areata. Some clones in this sample may be carry-over from other donors' samples. The chain combines TRBV28 with TRBJ2-4; D is possibly TRBD2 (5 bases). The CDR3 spells CASSSPGIKNIQYF. The CDR3 DNA sequence: TGTGCCAGCAGTTCCCCGGGGATAAAAAACATTCAGTACTTC.